This T cell receptor (beta chain) was observed in a study of T cells in Graves' hyperthyroidism and ophthalmopathy. Overall study context: Blood from the periphery was taken at initial diagnosis, before any treatment. Study-wide results and caveats: Ophthalmopathy cases were set apart from stable hyperthyroidism by a 13 V-J model. Onset of ophthalmopathy came a median about 6.5 months after the model predicted it.

Diagnostic decisions used clinical symptoms, serum thyroxine and TRAb, thyroid ultrasound and orbital computed tomography. TCR beta CDR3 sequences were amplified from RNA transcripts. Carried out on the TCR CDR3, a first-round RT-PCR used the HTBI primer set. TCRdb independently ran MiXCR on the multiplex PCR reads; one entry per CDR3 protein. Among 530,000 or so distinct CDR3 sequences listed, over 15% were seen once. In regard to this clonotype: Its antigen remains unidentified. This may come from a read error, since a much larger clone is one base off.

The sequence was obtained from a woman under 30 with Graves' ophthalmopathy. The specimen was blood.

CDR3 sequence (DNA): TGCAGCGTTGAGTGGAGGGCGGACACCGGGGAGCTGTTTTTT. Its translation: CSVEWRADTGELFF. The gene calls are TRBV29-1 and TRBJ2-2; D possibly corresponds to TRBD2 (6 bases). Germline CDR1 and CDR2: SQVTM and ANQGSEA. V lost 3 bases to trimming and J lost 3 bases, with 11 bases between them. CDR3 length equals 14 residues.